One sample yielded the 9 T cell receptor beta chains listed below, sequenced in a study of blood T cell repertoires in COVID-19. Data came from immunoSEQ multiplex PCR; TCRdb stores just in-frame clones and leaves some out. Of around 320,000 clones in the sample, over 85% were seen once. The specimen sequenced was PBMCs or T cells enriched from blood (not recorded which). These receptors originate from a woman aged 50 to 60 who had been exposed to COVID-19.

This clone occurred a few times. This rearrangement joins TRBV30 to TRBJ1-2; weak D call: TRBD1 (5 bases). Between the trimmed V and J ends, which lost 0 bases and 4 bases, there was a span of 12 bases. The CDR3 spans 14 residues. Germline V gives CDR1 GTSNPN, CDR2 SVGIG (reference sequence). The chain's CDR3 is CAWSVRGRIYGYTF. The CDR3 bases are TGTGCCTGGAGTGTAAGGGGAAGGATCTATGGCTACACCTTC.

This clone was counted once. The CDR3 bases are TGCGCCAGCAGCCAAGATGAGCGGGGGGGCACCGGGGAGCTGTTTTTT. Protein sequence: CASSQDERGGTGELFF. This chain joins TRBV4-1 and TRBJ2-2; 10 nucleotides line up with TRBD2. The ends lost 0 bases at V and 4 bases at J; junction bases unmatched: 2. CDR1 and CDR2 from the germline V gene are MGHRA and YSYEKL. The CDR3 loop spans 16 amino acids.

V gene TRBV6-5 combines with J gene TRBJ2-7, with 9 bases identical to TRBD1. The V segment lost 6 bases and the J segment 3 bases; nucleotides outside the gene matches: 9. Germline V gene lookup returns CDR1 MNHEY and CDR2 SVGAGI. CDR3 length equals 15 residues. The CDR3 nucleotides read TGTGCCAGCAGGTCACCGGGACAGGGACACTACGAGCAGTACTTC. Residues: CASRSPGQGHYEQYF.

This clone was found once. The rearrangement joins TRBV5-1 to TRBJ1-4, with 8 bases identical to TRBD1. CDR1 and CDR2 (germline): SGHRS, YFSETQ. With V trimmed by 4 bases and J by 3 bases, 8 bases remained unmatched. The CDR3 totals 16 residues. CDR3 protein: CASSKGDRGSNEKLFF. The CDR3 bases are TGCGCCAGCAGCAAGGGAGACAGGGGATCTAATGAAAAACTGTTTTTT.

The sample holds a few counts of this clone. In nucleotides, the CDR3 is TGTGCCAGCAGCTTAGACCCCACAGGGTTCATCGGAAACACCATATATTTT. It codes for CASSLDPTGFIGNTIYF. The rearrangement uses TRBV7-6 and TRBJ1-3; a possible D gene is TRBD1 (6 bases). Germline loops: CDR1 SGHVS, CDR2 FNYEAQ. V was cut by 1 base and J by 4 bases, with 17 bases left in between. The CDR3 is 17 amino acids.

CDR3 DNA sequence: TGTGCCAGCACCCCTGCATCAGGTTTTGGTCAGCCCCAGCATTTT. Its translation is CASTPASGFGQPQHF. V and J are TRBV6-5 and TRBJ1-5; no clear D. Germline assignment: CDR1 MNHEY and CDR2 SVGAGI. The ends were cut back, 7 bases at V and 6 bases at J, with 19 bases in the middle. The CDR3 runs 15 residues.

The chain carries TRBV23-1 and TRBJ1-5; TRBD1 aligns across 12 bases. TRBV23-1 is sorted into the ORF group, with uncertain function. This CDR3 contains 19 residues. Trimming at V came to 8 bases and at J to 2 bases, leaving 16 bases not matched to a gene. The CDR3 DNA reads as TGCGCCAGCGGCCCCGGGACAGGGGGCAGGGTTGGAGGCAATCAGCCCCAGCATTTT. Encoded protein: CASGPGTGGRVGGNQPQHF.

V is TRBV15 and J is TRBJ2-3, with TRBD1 matching over 7 bases. CDR1 LNHNV and CDR2 YYDKDF come from the germline V gene (reference sequence). CDR3 size: 16 residues. V trimming: 4 bases; J trimming: 4 bases; junction bases outside the gene matches: 11. CDR3 bases: TGTGCCACCAGCACCTCCGGGACAGATGTGTCAGATACGCAGTATTTT. As protein: CATSTSGTDVSDTQYF.

A single count supports this clone. V and J are TRBV19 and TRBJ2-7, with 8 bases that match TRBD1. CDR3 length: 16 residues. Losses at the gene ends were 5 bases for V and 6 bases for J; bases not matched to a gene: 15. Germline loops: CDR1 LNHDA, CDR2 SQIVND (reference sequence). The CDR3 reads CASSAGTGTGPLEQYF. CDR3 nucleotide sequence: TGTGCCAGTAGTGCCGGCACCGGGACAGGACCCCTCGAGCAGTACTTC.